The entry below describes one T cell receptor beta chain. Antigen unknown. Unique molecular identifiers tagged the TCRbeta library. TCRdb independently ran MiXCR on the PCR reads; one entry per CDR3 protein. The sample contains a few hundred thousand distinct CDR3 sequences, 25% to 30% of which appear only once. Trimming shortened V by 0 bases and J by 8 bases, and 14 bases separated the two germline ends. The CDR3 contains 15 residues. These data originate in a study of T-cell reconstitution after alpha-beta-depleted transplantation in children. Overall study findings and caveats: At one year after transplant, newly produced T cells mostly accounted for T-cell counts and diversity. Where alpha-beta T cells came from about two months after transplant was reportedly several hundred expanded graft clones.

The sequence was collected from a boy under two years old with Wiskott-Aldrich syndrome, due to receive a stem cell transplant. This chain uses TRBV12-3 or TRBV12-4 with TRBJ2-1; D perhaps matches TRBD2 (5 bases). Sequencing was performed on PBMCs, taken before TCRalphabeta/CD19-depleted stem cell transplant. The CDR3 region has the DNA TGTGCCAGCAGTTTAGCGGGAGTCCCACCAGATGAGCAGTTCTTC. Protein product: CASSLAGVPPDEQFF.